This T cell receptor beta chain comes out of a study of blood T cell repertoires in COVID-19. Study as a whole: Acute-phase and convalescent COVID-19 samples originated in the United States, Italy and Spain.

In the authors' workflow: Reference gene primer amplification in the assay estimated nucleated cell counts. The data were produced by immunoSEQ multiplex PCR, yet TCRdb's version contains in-frame clones alone and is incomplete. For V, J and clone size, that table is used; D and trimming come from the DNA. The table has a few hundred thousand clones, more than 75% seen once. Germline loops: CDR1 MGHRA, CDR2 YSYEKL. The V segment lost 3 bases and the J segment 1 base; nucleotides outside the gene matches: 0. This CDR3 contains 14 residues. The sequence was obtained from a man aged 35 to 55 who had recovered from COVID-19. Sequencing input: peripheral blood. This chain uses TRBV4-1 with TRBJ1-1; 9 nucleotides line up with TRBD1. The CDR3 nucleotides read TGCGCCAGCAGCCAGGGACAGGGGAACACTGAAGCTTTCTTT. Amino acid sequence: CASSQGQGNTEAFF.